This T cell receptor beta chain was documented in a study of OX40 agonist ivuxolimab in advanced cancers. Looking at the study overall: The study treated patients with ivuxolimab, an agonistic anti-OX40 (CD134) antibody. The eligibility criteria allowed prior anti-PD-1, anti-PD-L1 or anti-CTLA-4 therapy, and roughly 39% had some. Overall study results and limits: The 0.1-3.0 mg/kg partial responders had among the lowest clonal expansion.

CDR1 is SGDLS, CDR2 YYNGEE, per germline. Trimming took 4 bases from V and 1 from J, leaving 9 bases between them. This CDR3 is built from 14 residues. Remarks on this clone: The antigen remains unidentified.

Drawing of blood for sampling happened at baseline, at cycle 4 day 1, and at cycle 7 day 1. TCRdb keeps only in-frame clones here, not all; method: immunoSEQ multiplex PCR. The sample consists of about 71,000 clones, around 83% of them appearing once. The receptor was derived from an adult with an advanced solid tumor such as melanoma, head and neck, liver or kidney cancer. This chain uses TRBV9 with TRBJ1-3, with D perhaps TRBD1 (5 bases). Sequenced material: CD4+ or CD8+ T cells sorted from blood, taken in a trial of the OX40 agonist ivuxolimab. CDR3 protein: CASSPRQSGNTIYF. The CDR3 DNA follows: TGTGCCAGCAGCCCAAGACAGTCTGGAAACACCATATATTTT.